The sequence of this TCR beta chain was determined in a study of blood T cell repertoires in COVID-19. Across the study: Acute and convalescent COVID-19 samples came from the United States, Italy and Spain.

The method was immunoSEQ multiplex PCR; TCRdb's version includes in-frame clones alone and lacks a portion of them. This table holds about 210,000 clones, about four fifths found once. CDR3 length equals 13 residues. This chain joins TRBV21-1 and TRBJ1-4; no check of the table's D call, TRBD1, against the DNA was made. TRBV21-1 is designated a pseudogene. The TCR sequence derives from a woman aged 45-59 years with acute or convalescent COVID-19. The sample comprised peripheral blood. The CDR3 is CASRDRGNEKLFF. For the CDR3, the DNA is TGTGCCAGCCGCGACAGGGGTAATGAAAAACTGTTTTTT.